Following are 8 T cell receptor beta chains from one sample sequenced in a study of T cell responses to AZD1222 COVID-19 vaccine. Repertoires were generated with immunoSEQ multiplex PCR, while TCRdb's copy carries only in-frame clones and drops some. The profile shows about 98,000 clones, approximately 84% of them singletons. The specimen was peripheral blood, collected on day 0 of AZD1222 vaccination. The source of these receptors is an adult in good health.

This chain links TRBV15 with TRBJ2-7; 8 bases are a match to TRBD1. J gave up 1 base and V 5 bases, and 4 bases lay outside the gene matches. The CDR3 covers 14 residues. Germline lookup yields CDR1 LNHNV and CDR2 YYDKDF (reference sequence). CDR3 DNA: TGTGCCACCAGCCGGACAGGGTCGTCCTACGAGCAGTACTTC. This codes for CATSRTGSSYEQYF.

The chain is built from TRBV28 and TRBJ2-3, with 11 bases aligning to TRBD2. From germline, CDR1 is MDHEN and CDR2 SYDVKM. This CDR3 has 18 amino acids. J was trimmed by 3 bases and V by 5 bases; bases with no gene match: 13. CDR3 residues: CASSPNRLAGGRTDTQYF. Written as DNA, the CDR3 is TGTGCCAGCAGTCCCAACCGGCTAGCGGGAGGCAGAACAGATACGCAGTATTTT.

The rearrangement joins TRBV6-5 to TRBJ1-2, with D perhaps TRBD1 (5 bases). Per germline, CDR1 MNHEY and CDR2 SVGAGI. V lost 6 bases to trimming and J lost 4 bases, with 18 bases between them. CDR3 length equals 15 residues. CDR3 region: CASRPSGTDTYGYTF. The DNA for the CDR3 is TGTGCCAGCAGGCCATCCGGGACCGACACCTATGGCTACACCTTC.

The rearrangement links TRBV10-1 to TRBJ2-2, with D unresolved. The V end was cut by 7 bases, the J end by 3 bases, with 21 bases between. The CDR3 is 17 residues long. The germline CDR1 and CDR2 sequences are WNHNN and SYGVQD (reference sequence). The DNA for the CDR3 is TGCGCCAGCACTCACATCACAAGTACTAAAGACACCGGGGAGCTGTTTTTT. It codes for CASTHITSTKDTGELFF.

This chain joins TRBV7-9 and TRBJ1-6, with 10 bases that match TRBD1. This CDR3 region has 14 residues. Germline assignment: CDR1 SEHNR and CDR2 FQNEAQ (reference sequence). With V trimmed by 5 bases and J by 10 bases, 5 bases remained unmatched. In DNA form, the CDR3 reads TGTGCCAGCAGCACGACAGGGGGCGAATCACCCCTCCACTTT. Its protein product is CASSTTGGESPLHF.

CDR3 protein: CASGSRGRIVSEAFF. CDR3 sequence (DNA): TGTGCCAGCGGCTCCAGGGGGCGGATTGTCTCTGAAGCTTTCTTT. This chain connects TRBV28 to TRBJ1-1, with TRBD1 matching over 8 bases. Germline V gene sequence: CDR1 MDHEN, CDR2 SYDVKM. Trimming took 8 bases from V and 6 from J; bases not matched to a gene: 14. This CDR3 spans 15 amino acids.

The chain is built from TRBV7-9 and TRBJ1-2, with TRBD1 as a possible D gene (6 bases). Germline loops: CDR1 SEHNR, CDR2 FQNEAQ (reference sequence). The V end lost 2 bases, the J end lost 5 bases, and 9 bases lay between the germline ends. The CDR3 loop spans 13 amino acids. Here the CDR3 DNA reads TGTGCCAGCAGCTTATCAGGGGAATATGGCTACACCTTC. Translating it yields CASSLSGEYGYTF.

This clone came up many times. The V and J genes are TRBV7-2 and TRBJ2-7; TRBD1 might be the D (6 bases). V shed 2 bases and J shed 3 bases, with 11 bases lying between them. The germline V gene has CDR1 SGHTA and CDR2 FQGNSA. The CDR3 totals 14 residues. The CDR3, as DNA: TGTGCCAGCAGCTTATCTCCAGGGGTCTACGAGCAGTACTTC. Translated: CASSLSPGVYEQYF.